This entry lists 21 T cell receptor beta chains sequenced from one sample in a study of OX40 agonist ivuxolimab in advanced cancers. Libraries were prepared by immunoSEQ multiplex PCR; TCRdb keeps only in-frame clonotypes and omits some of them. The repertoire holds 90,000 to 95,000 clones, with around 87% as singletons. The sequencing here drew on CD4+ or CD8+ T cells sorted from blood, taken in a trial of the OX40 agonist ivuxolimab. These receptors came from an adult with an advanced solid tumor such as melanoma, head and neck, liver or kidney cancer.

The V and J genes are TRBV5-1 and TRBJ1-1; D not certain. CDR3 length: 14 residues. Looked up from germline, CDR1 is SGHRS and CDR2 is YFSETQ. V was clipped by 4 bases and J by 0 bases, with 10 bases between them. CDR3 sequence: CASSERTVNTEAFF. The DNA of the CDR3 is TGCGCCAGCAGCGAACGGACGGTGAACACTGAAGCTTTCTTT.

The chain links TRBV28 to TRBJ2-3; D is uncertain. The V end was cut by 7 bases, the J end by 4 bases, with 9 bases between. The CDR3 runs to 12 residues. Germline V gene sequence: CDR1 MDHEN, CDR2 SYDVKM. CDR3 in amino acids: CASKSEPDTQYF. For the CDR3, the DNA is TGTGCCAGCAAGTCAGAACCAGATACGCAGTATTTT.

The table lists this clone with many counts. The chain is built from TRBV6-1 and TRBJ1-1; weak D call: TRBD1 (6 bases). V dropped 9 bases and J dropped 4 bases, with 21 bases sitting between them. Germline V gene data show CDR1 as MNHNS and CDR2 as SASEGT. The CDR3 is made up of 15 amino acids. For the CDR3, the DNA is TGTGCCAGTCGACACAGGGAGGGAAGTGGCACTGAAGCTTTCTTT. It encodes CASRHREGSGTEAFF.

Written as DNA, the CDR3 is TGCGCCAGCAGCCAAGAAGGGACAGAATCCTACGAGCAGTACTTC. Translating gives CASSQEGTESYEQYF. The V and J genes are TRBV4-1 and TRBJ2-7, with 7 bases matching TRBD1. Germline assignment: CDR1 MGHRA and CDR2 YSYEKL. The length of the CDR3 is 15 residues. Trimming took 0 bases from V and 1 from J; bases not matched to a gene: 3.

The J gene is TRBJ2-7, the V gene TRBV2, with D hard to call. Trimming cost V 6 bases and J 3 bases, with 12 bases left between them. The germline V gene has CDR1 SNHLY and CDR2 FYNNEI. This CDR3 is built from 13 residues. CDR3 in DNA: TGTGCCAGCAGAGCAAGGCCCATCTACGAGCAGTACTTC. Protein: CASRARPIYEQYF.

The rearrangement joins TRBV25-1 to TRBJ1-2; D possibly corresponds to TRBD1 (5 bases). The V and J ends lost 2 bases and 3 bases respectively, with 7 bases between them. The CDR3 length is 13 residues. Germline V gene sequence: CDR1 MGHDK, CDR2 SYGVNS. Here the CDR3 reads CASSEQGYYGYTF. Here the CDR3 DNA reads TGTGCCAGCAGTGAACAGGGTTACTATGGCTACACCTTC.

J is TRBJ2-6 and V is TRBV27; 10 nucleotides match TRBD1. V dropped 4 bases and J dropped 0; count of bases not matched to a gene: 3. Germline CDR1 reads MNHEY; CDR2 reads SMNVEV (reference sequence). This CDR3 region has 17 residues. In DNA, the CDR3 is TGTGCCAGCAGTTGGGGACAGGGGCGCTCTGGGGCCAACGTCCTGACTTTC. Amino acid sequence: CASSWGQGRSGANVLTF. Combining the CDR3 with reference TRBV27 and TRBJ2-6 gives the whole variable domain EAQVTQNPRYLITVTGKKLTVTCSQNMNHEYMSWYRQDPGLGLRQIYYSMNVEVTDKGDVPEGYKVSRKEKRNFPLILESPSPNQTSLYFCASSWGQGRSGANVLTFGAGSRLTVL.

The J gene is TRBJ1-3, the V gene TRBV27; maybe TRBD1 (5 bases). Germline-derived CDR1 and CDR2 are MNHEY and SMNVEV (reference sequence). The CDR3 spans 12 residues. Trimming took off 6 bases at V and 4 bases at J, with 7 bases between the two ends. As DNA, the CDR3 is TGTGCCAGCAGGGGGCCCGGAAACACCATATATTTT. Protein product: CASRGPGNTIYF.

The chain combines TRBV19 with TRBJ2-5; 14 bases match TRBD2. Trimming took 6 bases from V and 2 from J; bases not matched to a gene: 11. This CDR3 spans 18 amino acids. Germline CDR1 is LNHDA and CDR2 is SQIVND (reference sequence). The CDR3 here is CASRSGTSGRGGQETQYF. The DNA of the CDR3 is TGTGCCAGTAGGAGTGGGACTAGCGGGAGAGGCGGGCAAGAGACCCAGTACTTC.

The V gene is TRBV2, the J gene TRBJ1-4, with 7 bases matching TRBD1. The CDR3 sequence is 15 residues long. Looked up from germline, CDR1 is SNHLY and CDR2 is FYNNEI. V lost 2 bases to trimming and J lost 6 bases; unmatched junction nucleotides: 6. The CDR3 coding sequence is TGTGCCAGCAGTGAATCCGGACAGGCTTATGAAAAACTGTTTTTT. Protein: CASSESGQAYEKLFF. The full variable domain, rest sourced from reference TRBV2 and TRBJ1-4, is EPEVTQTPSHQVTQMGQEVILRCVPISNHLYFYWYRQILGQKVEFLVSFYNNEISEKSEIFDDQFSVERPDGSNFTLKIRSTKLEDSAMYFCASSESGQAYEKLFFGSGTQLSVL.

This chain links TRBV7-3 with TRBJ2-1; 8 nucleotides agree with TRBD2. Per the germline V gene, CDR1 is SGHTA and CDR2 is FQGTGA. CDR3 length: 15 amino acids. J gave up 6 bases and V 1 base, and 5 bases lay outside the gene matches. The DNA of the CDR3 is TGTGCCAGCAGCTTAAATCGACTAGCGCCCAATGAGCAGTTCTTC. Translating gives CASSLNRLAPNEQFF.

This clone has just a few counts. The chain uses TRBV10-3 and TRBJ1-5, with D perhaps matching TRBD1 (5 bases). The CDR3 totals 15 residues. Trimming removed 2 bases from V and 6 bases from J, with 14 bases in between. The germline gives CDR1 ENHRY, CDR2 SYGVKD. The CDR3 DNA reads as TGTGCCATCAGTGAGAGTCAGGGAGCGGGTCAGCCCCAGCATTTT. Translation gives CAISESQGAGQPQHF.

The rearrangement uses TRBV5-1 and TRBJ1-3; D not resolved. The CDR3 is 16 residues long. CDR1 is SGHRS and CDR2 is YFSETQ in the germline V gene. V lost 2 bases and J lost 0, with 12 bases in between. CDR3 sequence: CASSFGGRDSGNTIYF. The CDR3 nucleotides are TGCGCCAGCAGCTTTGGAGGCAGAGACTCTGGAAACACCATATATTTT.

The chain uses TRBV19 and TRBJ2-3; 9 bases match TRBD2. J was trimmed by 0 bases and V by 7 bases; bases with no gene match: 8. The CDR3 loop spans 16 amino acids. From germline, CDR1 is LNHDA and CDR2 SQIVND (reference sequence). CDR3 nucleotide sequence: TGTGCCAGTACCCAGACGCTAGCGGGAAGCACAGATACGCAGTATTTT. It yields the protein CASTQTLAGSTDTQYF.

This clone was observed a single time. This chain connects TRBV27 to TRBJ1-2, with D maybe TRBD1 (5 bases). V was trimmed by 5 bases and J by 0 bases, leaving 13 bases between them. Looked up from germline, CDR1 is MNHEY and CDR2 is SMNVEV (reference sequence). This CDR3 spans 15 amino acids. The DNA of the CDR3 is TGTGCCAGCAGTAGCGCCGGGGCTCCTAACTATGGCTACACCTTC. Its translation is CASSSAGAPNYGYTF.

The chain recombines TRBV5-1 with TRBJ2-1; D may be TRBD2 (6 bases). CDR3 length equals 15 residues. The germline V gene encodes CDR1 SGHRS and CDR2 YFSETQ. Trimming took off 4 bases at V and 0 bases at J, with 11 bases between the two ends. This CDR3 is CASSLSGFSYNEQFF. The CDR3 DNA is TGCGCCAGCAGCCTTAGCGGATTCTCCTACAATGAGCAGTTCTTC. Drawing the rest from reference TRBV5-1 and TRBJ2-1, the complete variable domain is KAGVTQTPRYLIKTRGQQVTLSCSPISGHRSVSWYQQTPGQGLQFLFEYFSETQRNKGNFPGRFSGRQFSNSRSEMNVSTLELGDSALYLCASSLSGFSYNEQFFGPGTRLTVL.

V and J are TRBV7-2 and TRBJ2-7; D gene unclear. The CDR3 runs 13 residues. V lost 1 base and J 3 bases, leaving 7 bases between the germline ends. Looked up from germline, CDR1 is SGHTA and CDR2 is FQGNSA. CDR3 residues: CASSLDPVYEQYV. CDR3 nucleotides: TGTGCCAGCAGCTTAGACCCCGTCTACGAGCAGTACGTC.

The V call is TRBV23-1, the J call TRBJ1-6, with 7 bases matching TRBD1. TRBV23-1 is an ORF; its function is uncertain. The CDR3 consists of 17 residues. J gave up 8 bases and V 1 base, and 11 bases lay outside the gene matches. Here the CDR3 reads CASSQFTTGRVDSPLHF. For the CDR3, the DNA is TGCGCCAGCAGTCAATTCACGACAGGGCGGGTGGATTCACCCCTCCACTTT.

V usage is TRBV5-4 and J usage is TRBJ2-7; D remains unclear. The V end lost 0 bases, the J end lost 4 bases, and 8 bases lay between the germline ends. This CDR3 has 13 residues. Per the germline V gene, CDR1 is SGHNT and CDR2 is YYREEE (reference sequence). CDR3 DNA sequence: TGTGCCAGCAGCTTGGGGCCCGCTTACGAGCAGTACGTC. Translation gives CASSLGPAYEQYV.

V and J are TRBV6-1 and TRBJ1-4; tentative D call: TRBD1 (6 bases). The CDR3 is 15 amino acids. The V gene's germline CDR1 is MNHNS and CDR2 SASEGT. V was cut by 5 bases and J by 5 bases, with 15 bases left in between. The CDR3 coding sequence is TGTGCCAGCAGTACCAGCAGGGGCGGGAATGAAAAACTGTTTTTT. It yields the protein CASSTSRGGNEKLFF.

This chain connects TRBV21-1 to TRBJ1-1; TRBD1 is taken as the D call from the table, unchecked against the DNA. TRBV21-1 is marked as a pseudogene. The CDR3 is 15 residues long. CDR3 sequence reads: CASTNKDRRDTEAFF. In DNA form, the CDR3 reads TGTGCCAGCACTAACAAGGACAGGAGGGATACTGAAGCTTTCTTT.